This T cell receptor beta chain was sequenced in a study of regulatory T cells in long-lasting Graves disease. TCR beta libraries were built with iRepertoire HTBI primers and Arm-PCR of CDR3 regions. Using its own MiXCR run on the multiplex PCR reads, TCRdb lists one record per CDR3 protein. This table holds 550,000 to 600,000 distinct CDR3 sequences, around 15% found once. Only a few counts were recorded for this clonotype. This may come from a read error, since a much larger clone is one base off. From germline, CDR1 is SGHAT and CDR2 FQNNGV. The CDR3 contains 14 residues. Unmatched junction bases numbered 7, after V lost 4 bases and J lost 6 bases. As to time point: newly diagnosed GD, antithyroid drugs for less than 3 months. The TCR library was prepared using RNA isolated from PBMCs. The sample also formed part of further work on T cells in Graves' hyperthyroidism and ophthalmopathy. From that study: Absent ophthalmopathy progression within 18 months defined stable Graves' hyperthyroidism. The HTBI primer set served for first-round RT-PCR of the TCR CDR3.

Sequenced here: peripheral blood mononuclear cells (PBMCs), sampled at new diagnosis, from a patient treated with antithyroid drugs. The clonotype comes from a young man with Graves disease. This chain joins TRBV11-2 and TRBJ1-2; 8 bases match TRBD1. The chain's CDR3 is CASSSKTGAHGYTF. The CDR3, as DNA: TGTGCCAGCAGCTCCAAGACAGGGGCCCATGGCTACACCTTC. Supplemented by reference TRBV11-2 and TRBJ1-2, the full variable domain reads EAGVAQSPRYKIIEKRQSVAFWCNPISGHATLYWYQQILGQGPKLLIQFQNNGVVDDSQLPKDRFSAERLKGVDSTLKIQPAKLEDSAVYLCASSSKTGAHGYTFGSGTRLTVV.